This T cell receptor (beta chain) was recovered during a study of PD-L1 blockade in urothelial cancer. Study-wide background: Starting around 2014, patients were given atezolizumab (1,200 mg intravenously every 3 weeks). It was at 3 weeks (second dose) and 6 weeks after treatment start that blood was analyzed. A median approximately 150,000 T cells were found in blood samples.

Patients yielded 1 to 8 samples each, pretreatment and on-treatment. This CDR3 spans 14 amino acids. Trimming stripped 1 base from V and 5 bases from J, with 8 bases between. The germline gives CDR1 MNHNS, CDR2 SASEGT. Profiling relied on immunoSEQ multiplex PCR, and the TCRdb table lists in-frame clones only, not all of them. Of about 80,000 clones listed, roughly 87% are singletons. This receptor was identified in a woman in her 70s with urothelial cancer. The sequences come from PBMCs, collected around atezolizumab (anti-PD-L1) treatment. This sequence joins TRBV6-1 and TRBJ1-4; no clear D gene. CDR3 DNA sequence: TGTGCCAGCAGTGAAGGCTATGTAAATGAAAAACTGTTTTTT. It translates to CASSEGYVNEKLFF.